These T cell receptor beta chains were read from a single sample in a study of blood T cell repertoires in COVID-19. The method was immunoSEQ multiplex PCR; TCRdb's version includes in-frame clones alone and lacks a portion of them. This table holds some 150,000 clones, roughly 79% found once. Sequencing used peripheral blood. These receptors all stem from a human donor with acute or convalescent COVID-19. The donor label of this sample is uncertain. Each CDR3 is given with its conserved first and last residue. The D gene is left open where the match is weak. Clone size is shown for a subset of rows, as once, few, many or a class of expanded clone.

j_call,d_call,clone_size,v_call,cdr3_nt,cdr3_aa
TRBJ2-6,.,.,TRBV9,TGTGCCAGCAGCGTAGTGCGTGGGGCCAACGTCCTGACTTTC,CASSVVRGANVLTF
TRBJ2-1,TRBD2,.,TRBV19,TGTGCCAGTAGCCTTAGCGGGGGCTCCTACAATGAGCAGTTCTTC,CASSLSGGSYNEQFF
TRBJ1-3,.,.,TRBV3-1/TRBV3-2,TGTGCCAGCAGCCAAGATGGGGCCTCTGGAAACACCATATATTTT,CASSQDGASGNTIYF
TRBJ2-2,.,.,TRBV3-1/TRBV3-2,TGTGCCAGCAGCCAAGTGGACAGAGGGGCGAACACCGGGGAGCTGTTTTTT,CASSQVDRGANTGELFF
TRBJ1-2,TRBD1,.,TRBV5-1,TGCGCCAGCAGCCCAGGGCAAGAGGGGGCGAAAGGCTACACCTTC,CASSPGQEGAKGYTF
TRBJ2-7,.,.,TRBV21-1,TGTGCCAGCAGCAAGGCGACAGGGATGGGATCCTACGAGCAGTACTTC,CASSKATGMGSYEQYF
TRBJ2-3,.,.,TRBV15,TGTGCCACCAGCAGAGATCAGGGGGGACGCACAGATACGCAGTATTTT,CATSRDQGGRTDTQYF
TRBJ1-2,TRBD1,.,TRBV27,TGTGCCAGCAGTCCCTCGACAGGGGGCTATGGCTACACCTTC,CASSPSTGGYGYTF
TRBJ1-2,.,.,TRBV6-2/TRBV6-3,TGTGCCAGCAGTTCTCTGTATGGCTACACCTTC,CASSSLYGYTF
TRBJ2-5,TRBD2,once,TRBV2,TGTGCCAGCAGTGGGGCGGGGGGGCAAGAGACCCAGTACTTC,CASSGAGGQETQYF
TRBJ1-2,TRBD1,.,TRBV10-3,TGTGCCATCAGTGAGGACAGGGGCCCCTCCTATGGCTACACCTTC,CAISEDRGPSYGYTF
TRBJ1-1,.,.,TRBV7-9,TGTGCCAGCAGCTCGCTATCAGGCAAAGGCACTGAAGCTTTCTTT,CASSSLSGKGTEAFF
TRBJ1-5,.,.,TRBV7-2,TGTGCCAGCAGCTCAGGGGCTGTTAATCAGCCCCAGCATTTT,CASSSGAVNQPQHF
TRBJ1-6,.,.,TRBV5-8,TGTGCCAGCAGCTTAGGGGCAGCCTCCTATAATTCACCCCTCCACTTT,CASSLGAASYNSPLHF
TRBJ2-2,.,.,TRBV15,TGTGCCACCAGCAGAGTCTTGGCGGGGAACACCGGGGAGCTGTTTTTT,CATSRVLAGNTGELFF
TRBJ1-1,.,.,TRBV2,TGTGCCAGCAATACGGGGGGGGTTGACACTGAAGCTTTCTTT,CASNTGGVDTEAFF
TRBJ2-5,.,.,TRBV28,TGTGCCAGCAGTTTACTCGAGACCCAGTACTTC,CASSLLETQYF
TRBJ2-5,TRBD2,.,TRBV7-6,TGTGCCAGCAGCTTAGTTGCGGGGGTTCCAGAGACCCAGTACTTC,CASSLVAGVPETQYF
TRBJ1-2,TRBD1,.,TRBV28,TGTGCCAGCAGTCTCGGGACAGGGAACTATGGCTACACCTTC,CASSLGTGNYGYTF
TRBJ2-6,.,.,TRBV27,TGTGCCAGCAGTTTAACAGGTACTGGGGCCAACGTCCTGACTTTC,CASSLTGTGANVLTF
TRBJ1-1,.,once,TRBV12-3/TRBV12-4,TGTGCCAGCAGTTTTCAAATGAACACTGAAGCTTTCTTT,CASSFQMNTEAFF
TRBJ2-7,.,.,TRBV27,TGTGCCAGCAGTTCAAGAGGAGGCTACGAGCAGTACTTC,CASSSRGGYEQYF
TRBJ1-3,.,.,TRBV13,TGTGCCAGCAGCTTAGGTCCACAGGGAAGGTCCGGAAACACCATATATTTT,CASSLGPQGRSGNTIYF
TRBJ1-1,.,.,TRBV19,TGTGCCAGTAGTAGGTTTCCGGGGATGGCTGAAGCTTTCTTT,CASSRFPGMAEAFF
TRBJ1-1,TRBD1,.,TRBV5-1,TGCGCCAGCAGCGTCCGGGACAGGGGGACTGAAGCTTTCTTT,CASSVRDRGTEAFF
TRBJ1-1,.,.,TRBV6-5,TGTGCCAGCAGTTACTCGACAGGAAGGAACACTGAAGCTTTCTTT,CASSYSTGRNTEAFF
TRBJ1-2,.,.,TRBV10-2,TGCGCCAGCAGTGAGTACAGAAACTATGGCTACACCTTC,CASSEYRNYGYTF
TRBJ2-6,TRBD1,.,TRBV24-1,TGTGCCACCAGTTTTTCAGGGGGCTCTGGGGCCAACGTCCTGACTTTC,CATSFSGGSGANVLTF
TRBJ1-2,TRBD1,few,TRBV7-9,TGTGCCAGCAGCGACCGGGACAGGCAGGACTATGGCTACACCTTC,CASSDRDRQDYGYTF
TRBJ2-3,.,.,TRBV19,TGTGCCAGTAAAGGGGGAGGGCACCCTAGCACAGATACGCAGTATTTT,CASKGGGHPSTDTQYF
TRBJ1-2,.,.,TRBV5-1,TGCGCCAGCAGTCCACGGGGAATCTATGGCTACACCTTC,CASSPRGIYGYTF
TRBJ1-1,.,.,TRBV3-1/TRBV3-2,TGTGCCAGCAGCCCCCTTCTCGGGGGGAAGGGTGAAGCTTTCTTT,CASSPLLGGKGEAFF
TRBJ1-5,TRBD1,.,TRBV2,TGTGCCAGCAGTGGACAGGGGTTAGGAAATCAGCCCCAGCATTTT,CASSGQGLGNQPQHF
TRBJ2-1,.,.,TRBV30,TGTGCCTGGAGTGTACGAAGTACGGGTGAGCAGTTCTTC,CAWSVRSTGEQFF
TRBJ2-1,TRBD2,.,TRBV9,TGTGCCAGCAGCGAGGGCTTAGCGGGGGGGCCATACAATGAGCAGTTCTTC,CASSEGLAGGPYNEQFF
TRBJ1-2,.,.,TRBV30,TGTGCCTGGACTCGTACGTACAGTAACTATGGCTACACCTTC,CAWTRTYSNYGYTF
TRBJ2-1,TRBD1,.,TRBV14,TGTGCCAGCAGCCAACCCCCAGGGACAGGGTACAATGAGCAGTTCTTC,CASSQPPGTGYNEQFF
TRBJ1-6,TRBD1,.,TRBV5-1,TGCGCCAGCAGCGTGACAGGGGGCAGGTCACCCCTCCACTTT,CASSVTGGRSPLHF
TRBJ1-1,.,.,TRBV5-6,TGTGCCAGCAGCTTGGGGGGCAACACTGAAGCTTTCTTT,CASSLGGNTEAFF
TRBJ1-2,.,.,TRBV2,TGTGCCAGCAGTGAAAACCCTGGGGGGGGCTACACCTTC,CASSENPGGGYTF
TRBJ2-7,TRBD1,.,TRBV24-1,TGTGCCACCAGTGACTCGGGACAGGGGGCACACGAGCAGTACTTC,CATSDSGQGAHEQYF
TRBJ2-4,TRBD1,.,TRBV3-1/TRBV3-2,TGTGCCAGCAGCCTCTGGGGGGACAGGGGGCGAGTGGGTAACATTCAGTACTTC,CASSLWGDRGRVGNIQYF
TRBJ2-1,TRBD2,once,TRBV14,TGTGCCAGCAGCCTCAGAGTAGCGGGGTGGGATGAGCAGTTCTTC,CASSLRVAGWDEQFF
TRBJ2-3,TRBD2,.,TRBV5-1,TGCGCCAGCAGCTCACTAGCGGGGGTTAGCACAGATACGCAGTATTTT,CASSSLAGVSTDTQYF
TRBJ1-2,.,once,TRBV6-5,TGTGCCAGTATCGGGGGGCTGGCCTATGGCTACACCTTC,CASIGGLAYGYTF
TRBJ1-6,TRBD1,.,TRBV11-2,TGTGCCAGCAGCTTGCCTGGAGGGGGCCAATCACCCCTCCACTTT,CASSLPGGGQSPLHF
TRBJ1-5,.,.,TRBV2,TGTGCCAGCACTCCACCCGGGAGCAGTCAGCCCCAGCATTTT,CASTPPGSSQPQHF
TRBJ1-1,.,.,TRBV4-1,TGCGCCAGCAGCCAAGATCAGTTTCCGAACACTGAAGCTTTCTTT,CASSQDQFPNTEAFF
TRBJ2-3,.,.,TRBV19,TGTGCCAGTAGTAGGGGGCGCGAAGATACGCAGTATTTT,CASSRGREDTQYF
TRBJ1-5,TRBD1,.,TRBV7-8,TGTGCCAGCAGCGTGACAGGGGGCAATCAGCCCCAGCATTTT,CASSVTGGNQPQHF
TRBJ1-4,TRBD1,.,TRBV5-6,TGTGCCAGCAGCTTGGACAGGGGGCAAGGGGAAAAACTGTTTTTT,CASSLDRGQGEKLFF
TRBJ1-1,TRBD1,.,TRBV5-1,TGCGCCAGCAGCTTGGGGACAGGGGGCGGGAACACTGAAGCTTTCTTT,CASSLGTGGGNTEAFF
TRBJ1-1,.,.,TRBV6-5,TGTGCCAGCATCTTGACCGGGTCGGCTTTCTTT,CASILTGSAFF
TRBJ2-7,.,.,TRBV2,TGTGCCAGCAGTGCTGCCGGGAGCGAGCAGTACTTC,CASSAAGSEQYF